This TCR beta chain was documented in a study of blood T cell repertoires in COVID-19. Across the study: Samples came from the United States, Italy and Spain, spanning acute and convalescent COVID-19. T cells, B-cell-depleted T cells, or PBMCs supplied cDNA or gDNA.

Trimming took 3 bases from V and 4 from J, leaving 9 bases between them. The CDR3 loop spans 13 amino acids. Germline V gene data show CDR1 as SGHNT and CDR2 as YYREEE (reference sequence). Original data processing: Scientists estimated how many nucleated cells there were by amplifying reference gene primers. Generated by immunoSEQ multiplex PCR, the TCRdb table keeps only in-frame clones and is missing some. Clone size and V and J calls were adopted from that table, with D and trimming inferred from the DNA. The sample lists 200,000 or so clones; around 83% were seen once. The sequence was obtained from a human donor in a cohort sampled during active COVID-19. What was sequenced was peripheral blood. The chain uses TRBV5-4 and TRBJ2-3; D is unclear. The CDR3 protein is CASSSQSSDTQYF. DNA of the CDR3: TGTGCCAGCAGCTCCCAAAGCTCAGATACGCAGTATTTT.